A single sample is the source of the 4 T cell receptor beta chains below, sequenced in a study of shared clonotypes between healthy human individuals. Measured with immunoSEQ multiplex PCR; TCRdb has only the in-frame clones, and not every one. Of 730,000 or so clones in the sample, about two thirds were seen once. The sequenced material came from memory CD4+ T cells sorted from blood. The subset here: CD45RA-negative fraction. These receptor sequences come from a woman in her 30s in good health.

The chain links TRBV4-1 to TRBJ2-7; D might be TRBD1 (5 bases). CDR1 is MGHRA and CDR2 is YSYEKL in the germline V gene. The CDR3 has 16 amino acids. V lost 2 bases, J lost 0 bases, and 14 bases lay in between. CDR3 nucleotide sequence: TGCGCCAGCAGCCAAACTCCTGACAGAAGCTCCTACGAGCAGTACTTC. Its translation: CASSQTPDRSSYEQYF.

This clone was counted between two and nine times. This chain connects TRBV5-4 to TRBJ2-7; 11 nucleotides line up with TRBD2. The CDR3 has 15 amino acids. The V gene's germline CDR1 is SGHNT and CDR2 YYREEE (reference sequence). V shed 2 bases and J 5 bases; nucleotides not matched to a gene: 6. The CDR3 is CASSLKLAGVDEQYF. DNA for the CDR3: TGTGCCAGCAGCTTAAAACTAGCGGGAGTCGACGAGCAGTACTTC.

The gene calls are TRBV11-3 and TRBJ2-1; D is unclear. In germline, CDR1 is SGHNT, CDR2 YENEEA. The ends were cut back, 5 bases at V and 6 bases at J, with 11 bases in the middle. There are 13 residues in the CDR3. CDR3 nucleotides: TGTGCCAGCAGCCGATCCCCGCTCAATGAGCAGTTCTTC. This codes for CASSRSPLNEQFF.

The chain carries TRBV21-1 and TRBJ1-1. TRBV21-1 is flagged as a pseudogene. The CDR3 extends over 12 amino acids. The CDR3 bases are TGTGCCAGCAGCAATAAGACGCCTGAAGCTTTCTTT. It translates to CASSNKTPEAFF.